These 27 T cell receptor beta chains share one sample of origin, sequenced in a study of T cell responses to AZD1222 COVID-19 vaccine. TCRdb's copy holds only in-frame clones and misses some; the assay was immunoSEQ multiplex PCR. This sample has some 120,000 clones, with 65% to 90% found just once. Sample: peripheral blood, taken 28 days after the second AZD1222 dose. All receptors derive from an adult who received the AZD1222 COVID-19 vaccine.

The V gene is TRBV9, the J gene TRBJ2-5; tentative D call: TRBD1 (5 bases). Per germline, CDR1 SGDLS and CDR2 YYNGEE. V lost 1 base, J lost 2 bases, and 15 bases lay in between. The CDR3 loop spans 16 amino acids. CDR3 DNA sequence: TGTGCCAGCAGCGTATTAGGGGTTGGAGCACAAGAGACCCAGTACTTC. Amino acid sequence: CASSVLGVGAQETQYF.

The chain joins TRBV7-2 to TRBJ1-2; D gene ambiguous. This CDR3 spans 14 amino acids. Trimming cost V 1 base and J 4 bases, with 10 bases left between them. Germline CDR1 reads SGHTA; CDR2 reads FQGNSA. The CDR3 region is CASSLDPGSYGYTF. The CDR3 DNA sequence: TGTGCCAGCAGCTTAGATCCTGGGAGCTATGGCTACACCTTC.

The J gene is TRBJ2-3, the V gene TRBV10-1; D ambiguous. Deletions cut 1 base from V and 2 bases from J, with 7 bases between. The germline V gene has CDR1 WNHNN and CDR2 SYGVQD (reference sequence). The CDR3 spans 14 residues. The CDR3 region has the DNA TGCGCCAGCAGTGAGTGGCCTATCACAGATACGCAGTATTTT. This translates into CASSEWPITDTQYF.

This clone was detected only once. The chain combines TRBV6-5 with TRBJ1-5, with 7 bases fitting TRBD1. Germline CDR1 and CDR2: MNHEY and SVGAGI. Unmatched junction bases numbered 6, after V lost 2 bases and J lost 5 bases. The CDR3 runs to 15 residues. CDR3 region: CASSYGGRGDQPQHF. The CDR3 DNA reads TGTGCCAGCAGTTACGGCGGCAGGGGGGATCAGCCCCAGCATTTT.

This clone occurred once. The chain couples TRBV28 to TRBJ2-3; 10 nucleotides line up with TRBD2. The germline V gene encodes CDR1 MDHEN and CDR2 SYDVKM. The J segment lost 6 bases and the V segment lost 4 bases, leaving 10 bases of the junction unmatched. The CDR3 totals 16 residues. In DNA form, the CDR3 reads TGTGCCAGCAGTTCCCAAGCTAGCGGGGGAAGGGATACGCAGTATTTT. Translation: CASSSQASGGRDTQYF.

The chain uses TRBV5-1 and TRBJ2-7; the D gene is possibly TRBD2 (6 bases). The ends were cut back, 4 bases at V and 2 bases at J, with 16 bases in the middle. Germline CDR1 SGHRS, CDR2 YFSETQ. CDR3 length equals 15 residues. This CDR3 reads CASSQTLGGAYEQYF. The CDR3 coding sequence is TGCGCCAGCAGCCAGACCCTCGGGGGTGCCTACGAGCAGTACTTC.

The chain links TRBV6-5 to TRBJ1-1; no reliable D call. V shed 7 bases and J shed 3 bases, with 12 bases lying between them. The CDR3 length is 13 residues. Per the germline V gene, CDR1 is MNHEY and CDR2 is SVGAGI. The CDR3 sequence: CASTTLVDTEAFF. The DNA of the CDR3 is TGTGCCAGCACAACCTTAGTGGACACTGAAGCTTTCTTT.

This clone was observed a single time. The chain recombines TRBV7-3 with TRBJ2-7; tentative D call: TRBD2 (7 bases). Germline V gene sequence: CDR1 SGHTA, CDR2 FQGTGA. V lost 5 bases and J 2 bases, leaving 13 bases between the germline ends. The CDR3 spans 14 residues. The CDR3 nucleotides read TGTGCCAGCAGCCCGGGGGGCGGGGCCTACGAGCAGTACTTC. Translated, it gives CASSPGGGAYEQYF.

This clone came up once. The CDR3 DNA sequence: TGTGCCAGCAGTTATCAGGCCAAAGCTTTCTTT. It is translated as CASSYQAKAFF. The V gene is TRBV6-5, the J gene TRBJ1-1, with D uncertain. V lost 3 bases and J 9 bases, leaving 8 bases between the germline ends. Germline V CDR1 and CDR2: MNHEY, SVGAGI. The CDR3 length is 11 residues.

The V call is TRBV9, the J call TRBJ2-3, with D possibly TRBD2 on 5 matching bases. V shed 1 base and J shed 4 bases, with 13 bases lying between them. This CDR3 is 15 amino acids long. Per germline, CDR1 SGDLS and CDR2 YYNGEE. The CDR3 DNA is TGTGCCAGCAGCGTAACTGGAGGAAGGGCAGATACGCAGTATTTT. It is translated as CASSVTGGRADTQYF.

The chain has TRBV19 and TRBJ1-1; 7 positions agree with TRBD1. V gave up 5 bases and J gave up 2 bases; unmatched junction bases: 14. Germline-derived CDR1 and CDR2 are LNHDA and SQIVND (reference sequence). CDR3 length: 17 amino acids. The CDR3 bases are TGTGCCAGTAGTTTTTTCCAACTCCAGGGGGGTAACACTGAAGCTTTCTTT. Translated, it gives CASSFFQLQGGNTEAFF.

The CDR3 region has the DNA TGTGCCAGCAGTTACCAGAATACCAATCAGCCCCAGCATTTT. It encodes CASSYQNTNQPQHF. This rearrangement joins TRBV27 to TRBJ1-5; no clear D gene. The CDR3 is made up of 14 amino acids. Trimming left V 4 bases short and J 3 bases short, with 10 bases between. CDR1 MNHEY and CDR2 SMNVEV come from the germline V gene (reference sequence).

This clone was recorded once. The rearrangement joins TRBV7-9 to TRBJ1-1; possible D gene TRBD1, 5 bases. Germline CDR1 is SEHNR and CDR2 is FQNEAQ (reference sequence). Trimming shortened V by 5 bases and J by 1 base, and 11 bases separated the two germline ends. CDR3 length equals 14 residues. The CDR3 coding sequence is TGTGCCAGCAGCCCGGGACTTACGAACACTGAAGCTTTCTTT. Its translation is CASSPGLTNTEAFF.

The chain joins TRBV4-1 to TRBJ1-2, with D unresolved. CDR1 is MGHRA, CDR2 YSYEKL, per germline. Trimming left V 0 bases short and J 1 base short, with 12 bases between. CDR3 length: 16 residues. The CDR3, as DNA: TGCGCCAGCAGCCAAGATGTGGGGTGGGGTAACTATGGCTACACCTTC. This encodes CASSQDVGWGNYGYTF.

This clone was observed once. V gene TRBV13 combines with J gene TRBJ1-2, with no clear D. CDR3 length: 15 amino acids. From germline, CDR1 is PRHDT and CDR2 FYEKMQ (reference sequence). The V end lost 4 bases, the J end lost 0 bases, and 12 bases lay between the germline ends. The CDR3 sequence: CASSSRIQPNYGYTF. The CDR3 DNA reads TGTGCCAGCAGCTCCCGCATTCAACCTAACTATGGCTACACCTTC.

This clone was detected only once. The chain employs TRBV18 and TRBJ1-3; no clear D gene. The length of the CDR3 is 15 residues. Between the trimmed V and J ends, which lost 3 bases and 5 bases, there was a span of 14 bases. CDR1 and CDR2 (germline): KGHSH, LQKENI. CDR3 bases: TGTGCCAGCTCACCCCGGGCCGCGTCGCGAAACACCATATATTTT. It specifies CASSPRAASRNTIYF.

The chain has TRBV7-9 and TRBJ1-2; 8 bases agree with TRBD1. The CDR3 is 14 amino acids. The junction had 10 bases not matched to a gene; V was cut back by 5 bases and J by 8 bases. In germline, CDR1 is SEHNR, CDR2 FQNEAQ (reference sequence). In nucleotides, the CDR3 is TGTGCCAGCAGCCCACAGGGGGGTAGTATCGGCTACACCTTC. This codes for CASSPQGGSIGYTF.

This chain joins TRBV7-9 and TRBJ1-2; perhaps TRBD1 as D (5 bases). CDR3 length: 15 amino acids. V lost 2 bases and J lost 13, with 23 bases in between. Germline V lookup: CDR1 SEHNR, CDR2 FQNEAQ (reference sequence). The CDR3 spells CASSLSGSSGLLGTF. In nucleotides, the CDR3 is TGTGCCAGCAGCTTATCGGGAAGCTCAGGGCTGCTTGGCACCTTC.

The chain uses TRBV10-2 and TRBJ2-1; D gene unclear. The CDR3 is 12 residues long. Germline-derived CDR1 and CDR2 are WSHSY and SAAADI. V lost 7 bases to trimming and J lost 4 bases, with 8 bases between them. The CDR3 loop is CASMRLYNEQFF. CDR3 sequence (DNA): TGCGCCAGCATGCGACTTTACAATGAGCAGTTCTTC.

J is TRBJ1-2 and V is TRBV6-2 or TRBV6-3; a possible D gene is TRBD1 (5 bases). Trimming left V 0 bases short and J 8 bases short, with 10 bases between. Germline V lookup: CDR1 MNHEY, CDR2 SVGEGT. This CDR3 spans 13 amino acids. The CDR3 coding sequence is TGTGCCAGCAGTTACTCGGCCAGGGTGGGCTACACCTTC. Amino acids: CASSYSARVGYTF.

This clone has just one count. The chain uses TRBV5-1 and TRBJ1-5; 7 bases map to TRBD1. Trimming at V came to 0 bases and at J to 0 bases, leaving 6 bases not matched to a gene. CDR1 is SGHRS, CDR2 YFSETQ, per germline. The CDR3 is 17 amino acids. The DNA for the CDR3 is TGCGCCAGCAGCTTGGGTGAGAGGGGGCTTAGCAATCAGCCCCAGCATTTT. It specifies CASSLGERGLSNQPQHF.

This chain joins TRBV5-6 and TRBJ2-1; D uncertain. V was trimmed by 8 bases and J by 6 bases, leaving 9 bases between them. The V gene's germline CDR1 is SGHDT and CDR2 YYEEEE. There are 11 residues in the CDR3. The CDR3 protein is CASDDLNEQFF. The CDR3 DNA sequence: TGTGCCAGTGACGACCTCAATGAGCAGTTCTTC.

This clone was observed a single time. This chain links TRBV28 with TRBJ1-6; D uncertain. Trimming removed 4 bases from V and 14 bases from J, with 15 bases in between. The germline V gene encodes CDR1 MDHEN and CDR2 SYDVKM. The CDR3 contains 13 residues. The CDR3 DNA sequence: TGTGCCAGCAGTTCCGGACCTTCAGCGACCCTCCACTTT. It is translated as CASSSGPSATLHF.

This chain links TRBV4-1 with TRBJ1-1, with a possible D match to TRBD1 (6 bases). V gave up 2 bases and J gave up 6 bases, with 16 bases separating them. Germline V gene sequence: CDR1 MGHRA, CDR2 YSYEKL. The CDR3 spans 15 residues. In DNA, the CDR3 is TGCGCCAGCAGCCAATCCTGGACAGTGGAGGCTGAAGCTTTCTTT. The encoded protein is CASSQSWTVEAEAFF.

The chain recombines TRBV7-9 with TRBJ1-4; TRBD1 matches at 9 bases. The CDR3 contains 18 residues. J was trimmed by 8 bases and V by 7 bases; bases with no gene match: 20. Germline CDR1 and CDR2: SEHNR and FQNEAQ (reference sequence). The DNA of the CDR3 is TGTGCCAGCACTCCTACCGGGACAGGGCGTCCTATAGCCGAAAAACTGTTTTTT. Residues: CASTPTGTGRPIAEKLFF.

The rearrangement joins TRBV6-5 to TRBJ2-7; D possibly matches TRBD1 or TRBD2 (5 bases each). V was clipped by 5 bases and J by 3 bases, with 17 bases between them. This CDR3 spans 15 amino acids. The V gene's germline CDR1 is MNHEY and CDR2 SVGAGI. DNA for the CDR3: TGTGCCAGCAGTACTCAGACGGGACGGAGCTACGAGCAGTACTTC. Translated, it gives CASSTQTGRSYEQYF.

This chain uses TRBV27 with TRBJ2-1; D may be TRBD1 (6 bases). The V and J ends lost 4 bases and 5 bases respectively, with 12 bases between them. Germline CDR1 MNHEY, CDR2 SMNVEV (reference sequence). There are 14 residues in the CDR3. For the CDR3, the DNA is TGTGCCAGCAGTTACAGGGCCCTAAACAATGAGCAGTTCTTC. This encodes CASSYRALNNEQFF.